This TCR beta chain was observed in a study of blood T cell repertoires in COVID-19. Study overall: Sources were T cells, B-cell-depleted T cells, or PBMCs; the material itself was cDNA or gDNA.

V was trimmed by 1 base and J by 5 bases, leaving 8 bases between them. The CDR3 has 13 residues. The germline V gene has CDR1 SEHNR and CDR2 FQNEAQ (reference sequence). The assay was immunoSEQ multiplex PCR, and TCRdb's table has in-frame clones only and misses some. Of under 250,000 clones in the sample, around four fifths were seen once. The rearrangement links TRBV7-9 to TRBJ2-5, with a possible D match to TRBD1 (5 bases). Source material: peripheral blood. This TCR was recovered from a woman aged 45-65 years with acute or convalescent COVID-19. The CDR3 loop reads CASSLGGEETQYF. For the CDR3, the DNA is TGTGCCAGCAGCTTAGGGGGCGAGGAGACCCAGTACTTC.